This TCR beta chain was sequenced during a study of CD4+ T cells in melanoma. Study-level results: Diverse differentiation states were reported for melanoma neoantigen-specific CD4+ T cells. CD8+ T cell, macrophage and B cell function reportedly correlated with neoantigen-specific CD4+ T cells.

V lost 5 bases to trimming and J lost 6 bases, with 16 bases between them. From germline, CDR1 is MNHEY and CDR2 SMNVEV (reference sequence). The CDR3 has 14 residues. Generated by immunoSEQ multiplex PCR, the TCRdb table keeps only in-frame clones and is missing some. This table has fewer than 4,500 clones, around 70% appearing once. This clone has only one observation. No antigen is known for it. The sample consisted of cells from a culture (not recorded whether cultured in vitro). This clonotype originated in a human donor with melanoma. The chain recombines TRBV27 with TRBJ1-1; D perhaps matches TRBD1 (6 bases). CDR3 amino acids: CASSVNRDSPEAFF. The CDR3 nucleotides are TGTGCCAGCAGTGTTAACAGGGATTCCCCTGAAGCTTTCTTT.